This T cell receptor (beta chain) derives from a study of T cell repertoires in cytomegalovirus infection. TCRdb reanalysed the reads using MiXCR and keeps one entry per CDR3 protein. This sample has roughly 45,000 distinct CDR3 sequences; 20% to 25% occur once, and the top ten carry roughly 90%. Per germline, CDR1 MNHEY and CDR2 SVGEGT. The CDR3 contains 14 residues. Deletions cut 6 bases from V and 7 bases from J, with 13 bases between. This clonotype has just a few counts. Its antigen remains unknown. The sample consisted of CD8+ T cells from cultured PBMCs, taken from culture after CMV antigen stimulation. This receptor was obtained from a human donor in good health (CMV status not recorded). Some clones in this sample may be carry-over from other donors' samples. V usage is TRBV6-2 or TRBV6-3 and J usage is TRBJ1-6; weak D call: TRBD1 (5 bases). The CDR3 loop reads CASSSGQWNSPLHF. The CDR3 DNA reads TGTGCCAGCAGCTCGGGGCAGTGGAATTCACCCCTCCACTTT.